The 10 T cell receptor beta chains below were found in one sample sequenced in a study of T cell responses to AZD1222 COVID-19 vaccine. Measured with immunoSEQ multiplex PCR; TCRdb has only the in-frame clones, and not every one. Of 140,000 to 150,000 clones listed, 88% are singletons. Source: peripheral blood, taken 28 days after the second dose of the MenACWY control vaccine. Receptors originate from an adult who received the MenACWY meningococcal vaccine as a control.

This CDR3 reads CASSRGGTEAFF. CDR3 sequence (DNA): TGCGCCAGCAGCCGCGGAGGAACTGAAGCTTTCTTT. The rearrangement links TRBV4-3 to TRBJ1-1; D is undetermined. The CDR3 is 12 residues long. Trimming took off 4 bases at V and 5 bases at J, with 8 bases between the two ends. Germline CDR1 is LGHNA and CDR2 is YSLEER.

The chain is built from TRBV7-8 and TRBJ1-2; D ambiguous. V shed 5 bases and J shed 6 bases, with 10 bases lying between them. The germline CDR1 and CDR2 sequences are SGHVS and FQNEAQ. The CDR3 runs to 12 residues. The CDR3 DNA follows: TGTGCCAGCAGCCCCGCGGAGGATGGCTACACCTTC. Protein: CASSPAEDGYTF.

CDR3 residues: CSASQSSMNTEAFF. Written as DNA, the CDR3 is TGCAGCGCCTCACAGTCAAGTATGAACACTGAAGCTTTCTTT. J is TRBJ1-1 and V is TRBV29-1; D not certain. V lost 7 bases to trimming and J lost 0 bases, with 15 bases between them. CDR3 size: 14 residues. Germline V gene lookup returns CDR1 SQVTM and CDR2 ANQGSEA. Complete variable domain (other parts from reference TRBV29-1 and TRBJ1-1): SAVISQKPSRDICQRGTSLTIQCQVDSQVTMMFWYRQQPGQSLTLIATANQGSEATYESGFVIDKFPISRPNLTFSTLTVSNMSPEDSSIYLCSASQSSMNTEAFFGQGTRLTVV.

The gene calls are TRBV11-3 and TRBJ2-5, with D possibly TRBD1 on 6 matching bases. Trimming cost V 7 bases and J 5 bases, with 11 bases left between them. Germline V gives CDR1 SGHNT, CDR2 YENEEA. The CDR3 contains 12 residues. Written as DNA, the CDR3 is TGTGCCAGCACAGGGGTTGAGGAGACCCAGTACTTC. It specifies CASTGVEETQYF.

This chain connects TRBV9 to TRBJ2-7, with TRBD1 identical over 9 bases. The germline V gene has CDR1 SGDLS and CDR2 YYNGEE. J lost 2 bases, V lost 3 bases, and 12 bases had no gene match. The CDR3 runs 17 residues. CDR3 in DNA: TGTGCCAGCAGCGCCGCACCGGGACAGGGAAGTCCCTACGAGCAGTACTTC. This sequence encodes CASSAAPGQGSPYEQYF.

The CDR3 DNA follows: TGCAGCGTTGACGTTCAGGGGTTGGATGGCTACACCTTC. Protein sequence: CSVDVQGLDGYTF. The chain has TRBV29-1 and TRBJ1-2, with D possibly TRBD1 on 6 matching bases. The CDR3 extends over 13 amino acids. V was clipped by 3 bases and J by 6 bases, with 14 bases between them. Germline V lookup: CDR1 SQVTM, CDR2 ANQGSEA.

V gene TRBV5-1 combines with J gene TRBJ1-1; TRBD1 aligns across 8 bases. Germline assignment: CDR1 SGHRS and CDR2 YFSETQ. CDR3 length: 14 amino acids. Trimming cost V 4 bases and J 2 bases; bases outside gene matches: 4. The CDR3 here is CASSMDRANTEAFF. The CDR3 region has the DNA TGCGCCAGCAGCATGGACAGGGCTAACACTGAAGCTTTCTTT.

This clone was found once. The chain couples TRBV7-2 to TRBJ1-6; D possibly corresponds to TRBD1 (6 bases). This CDR3 is built from 17 residues. Germline V CDR1 and CDR2: SGHTA, FQGNSA. V lost 1 base, J lost 2 bases, and 12 bases lay in between. For the CDR3, the DNA is TGTGCCAGCAGCTTAGGGGGAGGGGGGGCCTATAATTCACCCCTCCACTTT. It translates to CASSLGGGGAYNSPLHF.

This clone was seen a few times. The rearrangement links TRBV7-8 to TRBJ2-2; maybe TRBD1 (6 bases). Trimming removed 5 bases at V and 4 bases at J, with 17 bases between. Germline CDR1 and CDR2: SGHVS and FQNEAQ. The CDR3 extends over 16 amino acids. CDR3 residues: CASSLGQSRFTGELFF. CDR3 DNA: TGTGCCAGCAGCCTGGGACAATCTCGTTTCACCGGGGAGCTGTTTTTT. Combining the CDR3 with reference TRBV7-8 and TRBJ2-2 gives the whole variable domain GAGVSQSPRYKVAKRGQDVALRCDPISGHVSLFWYQQALGQGPEFLTYFQNEAQLDKSGLPSDRFFAERPEGSVSTLKIQRTQQEDSAVYLCASSLGQSRFTGELFFGEGSRLTVL.

The genes are TRBV4-3 and TRBJ1-2; D is uncertain. The CDR3 sequence is 12 residues long. Trimming pared 0 bases from V and 6 bases from J, leaving 5 bases between. Germline V gene sequence: CDR1 LGHNA, CDR2 YSLEER. The CDR3, as DNA: TGCGCCAGCAGCCAAGACATTCATGGCTACACCTTC. This sequence encodes CASSQDIHGYTF.